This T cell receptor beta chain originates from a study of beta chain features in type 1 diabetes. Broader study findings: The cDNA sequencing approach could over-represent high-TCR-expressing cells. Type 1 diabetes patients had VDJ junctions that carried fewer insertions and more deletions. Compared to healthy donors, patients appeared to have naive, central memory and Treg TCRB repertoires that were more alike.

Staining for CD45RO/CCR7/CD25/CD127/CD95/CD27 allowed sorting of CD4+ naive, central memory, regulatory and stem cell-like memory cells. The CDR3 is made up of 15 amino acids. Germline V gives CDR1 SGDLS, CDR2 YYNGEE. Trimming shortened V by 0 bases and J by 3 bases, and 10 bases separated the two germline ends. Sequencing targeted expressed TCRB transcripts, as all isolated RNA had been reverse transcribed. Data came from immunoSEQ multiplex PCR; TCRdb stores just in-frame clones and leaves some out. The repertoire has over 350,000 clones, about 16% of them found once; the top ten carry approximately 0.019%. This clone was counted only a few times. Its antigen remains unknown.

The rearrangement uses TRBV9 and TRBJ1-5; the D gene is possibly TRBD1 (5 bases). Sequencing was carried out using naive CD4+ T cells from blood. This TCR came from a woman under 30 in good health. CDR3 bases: TGTGCCAGCAGCGTAGGTAAGGGGATCAATCAGCCCCAGCATTTT. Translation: CASSVGKGINQPQHF.